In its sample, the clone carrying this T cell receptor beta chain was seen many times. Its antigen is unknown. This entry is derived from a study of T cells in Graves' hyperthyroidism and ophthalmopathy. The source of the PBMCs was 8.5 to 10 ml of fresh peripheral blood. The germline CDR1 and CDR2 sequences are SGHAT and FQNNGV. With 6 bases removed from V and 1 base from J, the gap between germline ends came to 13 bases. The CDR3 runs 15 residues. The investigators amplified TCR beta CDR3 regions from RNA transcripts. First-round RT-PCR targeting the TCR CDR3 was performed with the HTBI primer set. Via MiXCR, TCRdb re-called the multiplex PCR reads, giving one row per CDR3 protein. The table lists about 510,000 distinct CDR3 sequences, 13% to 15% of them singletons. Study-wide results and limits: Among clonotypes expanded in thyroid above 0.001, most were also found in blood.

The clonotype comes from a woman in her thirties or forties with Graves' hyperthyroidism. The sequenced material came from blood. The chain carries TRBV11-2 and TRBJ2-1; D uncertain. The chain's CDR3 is CASSVSGLSYNEQFF. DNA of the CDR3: TGTGCCAGCAGTGTTTCGGGCCTGTCCTACAATGAGCAGTTCTTC.